A selection of T cell receptor beta chains follows, all from one sample in a study of T cells after posttransplantation cyclophosphamide. Using immunoSEQ multiplex PCR, the repertoire was profiled, and TCRdb retains in-frame clones only, with some absent. The table records about 52,000 clones, roughly 94% of them present only once. The sequencing input was PBMCs. The source is a woman aged 25-40 years in good health and a related stem cell transplant donor. The CDR3 runs from the conserved cysteine through the conserved F or W. Fields, in order: J gene, V gene, clone size, D gene, CDR3 DNA, CDR3 protein. D genes are given only for firm matches. Clone size, where shown, is once, few, many, or a class for clones that have expanded.

j_call: TRBJ2-5; v_call: TRBV4-2; clone_size: -; d_call: -; cdr3_nt: TGTGCCAGCAGCCAAGATGGGACAGTGGAGGGAGAGACCCAGTACTTC; cdr3_aa: CASSQDGTVEGETQYF
j_call: TRBJ1-2; v_call: TRBV2; clone_size: -; d_call: -; cdr3_nt: TGTGCCAGCAGTGAGGGCCGGGGTGGCTACACCTTC; cdr3_aa: CASSEGRGGYTF
j_call: TRBJ1-6; v_call: TRBV6-5; clone_size: -; d_call: TRBD1; cdr3_nt: TGTGCCAGCAGCCCGGGACAGTATAATTCACCCCTCCACTTT; cdr3_aa: CASSPGQYNSPLHF
j_call: TRBJ1-2; v_call: TRBV7-2; clone_size: -; d_call: TRBD1; cdr3_nt: TGTGCCAGCAGCTTAGTAGGGGACAGGGCACTTTATGGCTACACCTTC; cdr3_aa: CASSLVGDRALYGYTF
j_call: TRBJ2-2; v_call: TRBV6-1; clone_size: -; d_call: -; cdr3_nt: TGTGCCAGCAGTGTACGACAGTACACCGGGGAGCTGTTTTTT; cdr3_aa: CASSVRQYTGELFF
j_call: TRBJ1-6; v_call: TRBV2; clone_size: -; d_call: -; cdr3_nt: TGTGCCAGCAGTGTATTAGGGGTCCCCCTCCACTTT; cdr3_aa: CASSVLGVPLHF
j_call: TRBJ2-7; v_call: TRBV27; clone_size: -; d_call: TRBD1; cdr3_nt: TGTGCCAGCAAATTAGTCCAGACAGGGCCCTACGAGCAGTACTTC; cdr3_aa: CASKLVQTGPYEQYF
j_call: TRBJ2-3; v_call: TRBV7-9; clone_size: -; d_call: TRBD2; cdr3_nt: TGTGCCAGCAGCTTATCTAGCGGGGACACAGATACGCAGTATTTT; cdr3_aa: CASSLSSGDTDTQYF
j_call: TRBJ2-1; v_call: TRBV28; clone_size: -; d_call: -; cdr3_nt: TGTGCCAGCAGTCGACCCTCAGGGGCGACGAATGAGCAGTTCTTC; cdr3_aa: CASSRPSGATNEQFF
j_call: TRBJ2-3; v_call: TRBV7-7; clone_size: -; d_call: TRBD2; cdr3_nt: TGTGCCAGCAGCCCCAGCGGGGAGGCTACGCAGTATTTT; cdr3_aa: CASSPSGEATQYF
j_call: TRBJ1-5; v_call: TRBV7-2; clone_size: once; d_call: -; cdr3_nt: TGTGCCAGCAGCTATAAGGTTAAGGGAGATCAGCCCCAGCATTTT; cdr3_aa: CASSYKVKGDQPQHF
j_call: TRBJ1-2; v_call: TRBV19; clone_size: few; d_call: -; cdr3_nt: TGTGCCAGTAGTATCCAGGGGCTCTATGGCTACACCTTC; cdr3_aa: CASSIQGLYGYTF
j_call: TRBJ2-2; v_call: TRBV27; clone_size: -; d_call: -; cdr3_nt: TGTGCCAGCAGTTTATCGACAGCCCCGACCGGGGAGCTGTTTTTT; cdr3_aa: CASSLSTAPTGELFF
j_call: TRBJ2-3; v_call: TRBV5-4; clone_size: -; d_call: TRBD2; cdr3_nt: TGTGCCAGCAGTTCTAGCGGGTACACAGATACGCAGTATTTT; cdr3_aa: CASSSSGYTDTQYF
j_call: TRBJ2-7; v_call: TRBV14; clone_size: -; d_call: -; cdr3_nt: TGTGCCAGCAGCCATCTTCAGGGAGGCGAGCAGTACTTC; cdr3_aa: CASSHLQGGEQYF
j_call: TRBJ1-6; v_call: TRBV4-1; clone_size: few; d_call: -; cdr3_nt: TGCGCCAGCAGCCAAGAAGCGGGGGCCCCTAATTCACCCCTCCACTTT; cdr3_aa: CASSQEAGAPNSPLHF
j_call: TRBJ1-1; v_call: TRBV15; clone_size: once; d_call: -; cdr3_nt: TGTGCCACCAGCAGAAGTGCTAGGGGCTTGAACACTGAAGCTTTCTTT; cdr3_aa: CATSRSARGLNTEAFF
j_call: TRBJ1-2; v_call: TRBV23-1; clone_size: -; d_call: TRBD1; cdr3_nt: TGCGCCAGCAGTCAATCGGCAGGGGGCAAGGACTACACCTTC; cdr3_aa: CASSQSAGGKDYTF
j_call: TRBJ1-5; v_call: TRBV19; clone_size: -; d_call: -; cdr3_nt: TGTGCCAGTAGCCAGCAGGGGCGCAATCAGCCCCAGCATTTT; cdr3_aa: CASSQQGRNQPQHF
j_call: TRBJ1-1; v_call: TRBV7-3; clone_size: -; d_call: -; cdr3_nt: TGTGCCAGCAGCTTAAGTCCGGACAGCAGTGAAGCTTTCTTT; cdr3_aa: CASSLSPDSSEAFF
j_call: TRBJ1-2; v_call: TRBV2; clone_size: -; d_call: -; cdr3_nt: TGTGCCAGCAGTCAAGACGAGGGGGGGTATGGCTACACCTTC; cdr3_aa: CASSQDEGGYGYTF
j_call: TRBJ1-6; v_call: TRBV6-4; clone_size: -; d_call: -; cdr3_nt: TGTGCCAGCAGCAGGACAGTTATGGGCCCCCTCCACTTT; cdr3_aa: CASSRTVMGPLHF
j_call: TRBJ2-3; v_call: TRBV4-1; clone_size: once; d_call: TRBD2; cdr3_nt: TGCGCCAGCAGCCAAGAGACTAGCGGGGGAGGAAGGGCAGATACGCAGTATTTT; cdr3_aa: CASSQETSGGGRADTQYF
j_call: TRBJ1-2; v_call: TRBV11-2; clone_size: -; d_call: TRBD1; cdr3_nt: TGTGCCAGCAGCCGCTCGACAGGGGCCCTCTATGGCTACACCTTC; cdr3_aa: CASSRSTGALYGYTF
j_call: TRBJ1-5; v_call: TRBV28; clone_size: -; d_call: -; cdr3_nt: TGTGCCAGCAGTTCCCCGGAACAGATCTATCAGCCCCAGCATTTT; cdr3_aa: CASSSPEQIYQPQHF
j_call: TRBJ1-1; v_call: TRBV6-6; clone_size: -; d_call: -; cdr3_nt: TGTGCCAGCAGTCACTTCAGGGTGAAGAACACTGAAGCTTTCTTT; cdr3_aa: CASSHFRVKNTEAFF
j_call: TRBJ2-3; v_call: TRBV9; clone_size: -; d_call: -; cdr3_nt: TGTGCCAGCAGCGTAGGTGAAGGAGCCACAGATACGCAGTATTTT; cdr3_aa: CASSVGEGATDTQYF
j_call: TRBJ2-5; v_call: TRBV28; clone_size: -; d_call: -; cdr3_nt: TGTGCCAGCAGTTCCCAGGAGACCCAGTACTTC; cdr3_aa: CASSSQETQYF
j_call: TRBJ1-2; v_call: TRBV7-2; clone_size: -; d_call: -; cdr3_nt: TGTGCCAGCAGCCGGGACACAGACTATGGCTACACCTTC; cdr3_aa: CASSRDTDYGYTF
j_call: TRBJ2-7; v_call: TRBV28; clone_size: -; d_call: -; cdr3_nt: TGTGCCAGCAGTTTAGAGGGGGGGACCTACGAGCAGTACTTC; cdr3_aa: CASSLEGGTYEQYF
j_call: TRBJ1-2; v_call: TRBV4-3; clone_size: -; d_call: -; cdr3_nt: TGCGCCAGCAGCCAAGCGGTGCGGGCCAATTATGGCTACACCTTC; cdr3_aa: CASSQAVRANYGYTF
j_call: TRBJ1-2; v_call: TRBV6-5; clone_size: -; d_call: TRBD1; cdr3_nt: TGTGCCAGCAGTTACGAGACAGGGACCTACTATGGCTACACCTTC; cdr3_aa: CASSYETGTYYGYTF
j_call: TRBJ2-3; v_call: TRBV12-5; clone_size: -; d_call: TRBD2; cdr3_nt: TGTGCTAGTGGTTTGGGGAGACTAGCGGGGGACACAGATACGCAGTATTTT; cdr3_aa: CASGLGRLAGDTDTQYF
j_call: TRBJ1-2; v_call: TRBV7-2; clone_size: -; d_call: -; cdr3_nt: TGTGCCAGCAGCCAAGCGGGGGGTGACTATGGCTACACCTTC; cdr3_aa: CASSQAGGDYGYTF
j_call: TRBJ1-1; v_call: TRBV11-1; clone_size: -; d_call: -; cdr3_nt: TGTGCCAGCAGCTTTTACAGGGAAACTGAAGCTTTCTTT; cdr3_aa: CASSFYRETEAFF
j_call: TRBJ2-1; v_call: TRBV29-1; clone_size: -; d_call: TRBD2; cdr3_nt: TGCAGCGCTCCCAGGAGCCAGCTACGGCTAGCGGGGGTACATGAGCAGTTCTTC; cdr3_aa: CSAPRSQLRLAGVHEQFF
j_call: TRBJ2-3; v_call: TRBV19; clone_size: -; d_call: TRBD2; cdr3_nt: TGTGCCAGTAGTGTCCTAGCGGGGGATACTCTTAGCACAGATACGCAGTATTTT; cdr3_aa: CASSVLAGDTLSTDTQYF
j_call: TRBJ1-6; v_call: TRBV5-1; clone_size: -; d_call: -; cdr3_nt: TGCGCCAGCAGCTTGGAGTCCCCGGGCTCCTATAATTCACCCCTCCACTTT; cdr3_aa: CASSLESPGSYNSPLHF
j_call: TRBJ1-4; v_call: TRBV19; clone_size: once; d_call: TRBD1; cdr3_nt: TGTGCCAGTAGTGTTGGGACAGGGGCAACTAATGAAAAACTGTTTTTT; cdr3_aa: CASSVGTGATNEKLFF
j_call: TRBJ2-3; v_call: TRBV27; clone_size: -; d_call: -; cdr3_nt: TGTGCCAGCGGGCCGAGAGGCACAGATACGCAGTATTTT; cdr3_aa: CASGPRGTDTQYF
j_call: TRBJ1-5; v_call: TRBV30; clone_size: -; d_call: -; cdr3_nt: TGTGCCTGGAGTGACCGCAGGGGCGGTAATCAGCCCCAGCATTTT; cdr3_aa: CAWSDRRGGNQPQHF
j_call: TRBJ1-5; v_call: TRBV6-1; clone_size: -; d_call: TRBD1; cdr3_nt: TGTGCCAGCAGTGCGACAGGGACAAATCAGCCCCAGCATTTT; cdr3_aa: CASSATGTNQPQHF
j_call: TRBJ1-1; v_call: TRBV7-6; clone_size: -; d_call: -; cdr3_nt: TGTGCCAGCAGCTCCTCTTTGACAGGCGACACTGAAGCTTTCTTT; cdr3_aa: CASSSSLTGDTEAFF
j_call: TRBJ2-7; v_call: TRBV5-1; clone_size: -; d_call: -; cdr3_nt: TGCGCCAGCAGCTTGGGTCCAGGGGAGAACGAGCAGTACTTC; cdr3_aa: CASSLGPGENEQYF
j_call: TRBJ2-4; v_call: TRBV7-9; clone_size: -; d_call: -; cdr3_nt: TGTGCCAGCAGCTTAGGAGAACGGGGGGCCAAAAACATTCAGTACTTC; cdr3_aa: CASSLGERGAKNIQYF